These T cell receptor beta chains were read from a single sample in a study of Graves' ophthalmopathy and Graves' hyperthyroidism. Via MiXCR, TCRdb re-called the multiplex PCR reads, giving one row per CDR3 protein. The sample carries about 220,000 distinct CDR3 sequences, about a fifth recorded once. Sequenced input: peripheral blood. Receptors were obtained from a woman aged 50 to 65 with Graves' ophthalmopathy. CDR3s include the opening cysteine and the closing phenylalanine or tryptophan. The order of the fields is clone size, D gene, V gene, J gene, CDR3 protein, CDR3 DNA. The D gene is left open where the match is weak. The size field is filled for only some rows; it gives once, few, many or a size class.

clone size: many; D gene: NA; V gene: TRBV6-1; J gene: TRBJ1-1; CDR3 protein: CASSTFTGNTEAFF; CDR3 DNA: TGTGCCAGCAGTACCTTTACGGGGAACACTGAAGCTTTCTTT
clone size: many; D gene: NA; V gene: TRBV5-6; J gene: TRBJ1-6; CDR3 protein: CASSLFGDSPLHF; CDR3 DNA: TGTGCCAGCAGCTTATTCGGAGATTCACCCCTCCACTTT
clone size: NA; D gene: NA; V gene: TRBV7-3; J gene: TRBJ2-6; CDR3 protein: CASSLSPAGAGANVLTF; CDR3 DNA: TGTGCCAGCAGCTTAAGTCCCGCAGGGGCAGGGGCCAACGTCCTGACTTTC
clone size: many; D gene: NA; V gene: TRBV28; J gene: TRBJ2-7; CDR3 protein: CASRLTSPSYEQYF; CDR3 DNA: TGTGCCAGCAGATTGACATCGCCCTCCTACGAGCAGTACTTC
clone size: few; D gene: NA; V gene: TRBV24-1; J gene: TRBJ2-6; CDR3 protein: CATSVGGSGANVLTF; CDR3 DNA: TGTGCCACCAGTGTTGGCGGCTCTGGGGCCAACGTCCTGACTTTC
clone size: once; D gene: TRBD2; V gene: TRBV2; J gene: TRBJ2-2; CDR3 protein: CASRFQRGGGANTGELFF; CDR3 DNA: TGTGCCAGCAGATTCCAGCGGGGGGGAGGAGCGAACACCGGGGAGCTGTTTTTT
clone size: many; D gene: TRBD1; V gene: TRBV5-1; J gene: TRBJ1-1; CDR3 protein: CASSLGGDSGMNTEAFF; CDR3 DNA: TGCGCCAGCAGCTTGGGTGGGGACAGCGGGATGAACACTGAAGCTTTCTTT
clone size: NA; D gene: NA; V gene: TRBV27; J gene: TRBJ1-5; CDR3 protein: CASSFDRSNQPQHF; CDR3 DNA: TGTGCCAGCAGTTTTGACAGAAGCAATCAGCCCCAGCATTTT
clone size: many; D gene: TRBD1; V gene: TRBV6-4; J gene: TRBJ1-3; CDR3 protein: CASSITRDSFSGNTIYF; CDR3 DNA: TGTGCCAGCAGTATCACCCGGGACAGCTTCTCTGGAAACACCATATATTTT
clone size: NA; D gene: NA; V gene: TRBV6-1; J gene: TRBJ1-1; CDR3 protein: CASRPPRSDGAFF; CDR3 DNA: TGTGCCAGCAGACCCCCCCGTTCCGATGGTGCTTTCTTT
clone size: NA; D gene: NA; V gene: TRBV20-1; J gene: TRBJ1-2; CDR3 protein: CSARDEGRGQFQGYTF; CDR3 DNA: TGCAGTGCTAGAGATGAAGGGAGGGGCCAGTTTCAAGGCTACACCTTC
clone size: many; D gene: NA; V gene: TRBV6-5; J gene: TRBJ2-5; CDR3 protein: CASSYSRVGEVF; CDR3 DNA: TGTGCCAGCAGTTACTCGAGGGTAGGGGAAGTCTTC
clone size: many; D gene: TRBD2; V gene: TRBV30; J gene: TRBJ2-7; CDR3 protein: CAWSEGTSGKQYF; CDR3 DNA: TGTGCCTGGAGTGAGGGGACTAGCGGTAAGCAGTACTTC
clone size: NA; D gene: NA; V gene: TRBV5-1; J gene: TRBJ2-5; CDR3 protein: CASSLLQGVETQYF; CDR3 DNA: TGCGCCAGCAGCTTATTGCAGGGTGTGGAGACCCAGTACTTC
clone size: many; D gene: NA; V gene: TRBV6-5; J gene: TRBJ1-6; CDR3 protein: CASSYSQGPNSPLHF; CDR3 DNA: TGTGCCAGCAGTTACTCACAGGGCCCTAATTCACCCCTCCACTTT
clone size: NA; D gene: TRBD2; V gene: TRBV19; J gene: TRBJ2-2; CDR3 protein: CASSALRGLAGVSGELFF; CDR3 DNA: TGTGCCAGTAGTGCACTTAGGGGACTAGCGGGAGTTTCGGGGGAGCTGTTTTTT
clone size: NA; D gene: TRBD1; V gene: TRBV11-2; J gene: TRBJ2-7; CDR3 protein: CASSLGTGGFSYEQYF; CDR3 DNA: TGTGCCAGCAGCCTAGGGACAGGGGGCTTCTCCTACGAGCAGTACTTC
clone size: many; D gene: NA; V gene: TRBV7-9; J gene: TRBJ1-6; CDR3 protein: CASSHPPANSPLHF; CDR3 DNA: TGTGCCAGCAGCCACCCCCCCGCTAATTCACCCCTCCACTTT
clone size: NA; D gene: NA; V gene: TRBV28; J gene: TRBJ2-4; CDR3 protein: CAGSSIRGAKNIQYF; CDR3 DNA: TGTGCCGGCAGTTCAATCAGGGGAGCCAAAAACATTCAGTACTTC
clone size: NA; D gene: TRBD1; V gene: TRBV10-3; J gene: TRBJ2-2; CDR3 protein: CAIRATGKDTGELFF; CDR3 DNA: TGTGCCATCAGGGCGACAGGGAAGGACACCGGGGAGCTGTTTTTT
clone size: many; D gene: NA; V gene: TRBV20-1; J gene: TRBJ1-1; CDR3 protein: CSARLTGNAEAFF; CDR3 DNA: TGCAGTGCTAGACTCACGGGGAACGCTGAAGCTTTCTTT
clone size: NA; D gene: TRBD2; V gene: TRBV20-1; J gene: TRBJ2-7; CDR3 protein: CSARRWLAGSYEQYF; CDR3 DNA: TGCAGTGCTAGGAGGTGGTTAGCGGGATCCTACGAGCAGTACTTC
clone size: many; D gene: TRBD2; V gene: TRBV4-1; J gene: TRBJ2-5; CDR3 protein: CASSQASGNLQETQYF; CDR3 DNA: TGCGCCAGCAGCCAAGCTAGCGGGAACCTCCAAGAGACCCAGTACTTC
clone size: many; D gene: NA; V gene: TRBV27; J gene: TRBJ2-2; CDR3 protein: CASSLPTGELFF; CDR3 DNA: TGTGCCAGCAGCCTCCCGACCGGGGAGCTGTTTTTT
clone size: once; D gene: NA; V gene: TRBV6-1; J gene: TRBJ1-1; CDR3 protein: CASSGSRFTEAFF; CDR3 DNA: TGTGCCAGCAGCGGGTCGAGGTTCACTGAAGCTTTCTTT
clone size: many; D gene: TRBD2; V gene: TRBV2; J gene: TRBJ2-4; CDR3 protein: CASSGSLAGGDIQYF; CDR3 DNA: TGTGCCAGCAGCGGCAGTCTAGCGGGGGGGGACATTCAGTACTTC
clone size: NA; D gene: TRBD1; V gene: TRBV4-2; J gene: TRBJ2-2; CDR3 protein: CASSQGQGMSGELFF; CDR3 DNA: TGTGCCAGCAGTCAAGGACAGGGGATGTCCGGGGAGCTGTTTTTT
clone size: many; D gene: TRBD2; V gene: TRBV11-2; J gene: TRBJ2-7; CDR3 protein: CASNGAGDPEQYF; CDR3 DNA: TGTGCCAGCAACGGGGCGGGAGATCCCGAGCAGTACTTC
clone size: few; D gene: TRBD2; V gene: TRBV5-6; J gene: TRBJ2-2; CDR3 protein: CASSPYSGRAGAGELFF; CDR3 DNA: TGTGCCAGCAGCCCCTATAGCGGGAGGGCCGGCGCCGGGGAGCTGTTTTTT
clone size: NA; D gene: TRBD2; V gene: TRBV3-1; J gene: TRBJ2-4; CDR3 protein: CASSRAGTSGQYF; CDR3 DNA: TGTGCCAGCAGCCGCGCCGGGACTAGCGGTCAGTACTTC
clone size: NA; D gene: TRBD1; V gene: TRBV11-2; J gene: TRBJ1-5; CDR3 protein: CASSRHGGGTGGNQPQHF; CDR3 DNA: TGTGCCAGCAGCCGCCACGGTGGGGGGACAGGGGGCAATCAGCCCCAGCATTTT
clone size: NA; D gene: NA; V gene: TRBV2; J gene: TRBJ2-2; CDR3 protein: CASSGIARNTGELFF; CDR3 DNA: TGTGCCAGCAGTGGGATAGCGAGGAACACCGGGGAGCTGTTTTTT
clone size: NA; D gene: NA; V gene: TRBV27; J gene: TRBJ1-2; CDR3 protein: CASSVRVNTNYGYIF; CDR3 DNA: TGTGCCAGCAGTGTCCGGGTCAACACTAACTATGGCTACATCTTC
clone size: many; D gene: TRBD1; V gene: TRBV11-1; J gene: TRBJ1-1; CDR3 protein: CASSPGQGGTNTEAFF; CDR3 DNA: TGTGCCAGCAGCCCGGGACAGGGCGGGACGAACACTGAAGCTTTCTTT
clone size: many; D gene: TRBD2; V gene: TRBV20-1; J gene: TRBJ2-3; CDR3 protein: CSAPTSGRASDTQYF; CDR3 DNA: TGCAGTGCTCCGACTAGCGGGAGGGCTTCCGATACGCAGTATTTT
clone size: few; D gene: NA; V gene: TRBV14; J gene: TRBJ2-2; CDR3 protein: CASSQDEGLTGELFF; CDR3 DNA: TGTGCCAGCAGCCAAGACGAGGGCCTCACCGGGGAGCTGTTTTTT
clone size: many; D gene: NA; V gene: TRBV6-1; J gene: TRBJ1-1; CDR3 protein: CASSEVTNTEAFF; CDR3 DNA: TGTGCCAGCAGTGAGGTCACCAACACTGAAGCTTTCTTT
clone size: NA; D gene: TRBD2; V gene: TRBV6-1; J gene: TRBJ2-7; CDR3 protein: CASSRRSGTYEQYF; CDR3 DNA: TGTGCCAGCAGCCGTCGTAGCGGGACCTACGAGCAGTACTTC
clone size: many; D gene: TRBD1; V gene: TRBV12-3/TRBV12-4; J gene: TRBJ1-1; CDR3 protein: CASSPTGHTEAFF; CDR3 DNA: TGTGCCAGCAGTCCGACAGGGCACACTGAAGCTTTCTTT
clone size: few; D gene: NA; V gene: TRBV5-1; J gene: TRBJ2-7; CDR3 protein: CASSLNAGLYEQYF; CDR3 DNA: TGCGCCAGCAGCTTGAACGCAGGGTTATACGAGCAGTACTTC
clone size: many; D gene: NA; V gene: TRBV5-1; J gene: TRBJ2-7; CDR3 protein: CASRYGGSSYEQYF; CDR3 DNA: TGCGCCAGCAGGTATGGCGGTAGCTCCTACGAGCAGTACTTC
clone size: few; D gene: TRBD1; V gene: TRBV5-1; J gene: TRBJ2-1; CDR3 protein: CASSPGTGTGEQFF; CDR3 DNA: TGCGCCAGCAGCCCGGGGACAGGGACCGGTGAGCAATTCTTC
clone size: few; D gene: TRBD2; V gene: TRBV6-5; J gene: TRBJ2-7; CDR3 protein: CASSWGGRDYEQYF; CDR3 DNA: TGTGCCAGCAGTTGGGGCGGGAGGGACTACGAGCAGTACTTC
clone size: many; D gene: TRBD2; V gene: TRBV7-6; J gene: TRBJ2-2; CDR3 protein: CASSYLAETNTGELFF; CDR3 DNA: TGTGCCAGCAGCTACCTAGCGGAGACGAACACCGGGGAGCTGTTTTTT
clone size: many; D gene: TRBD2; V gene: TRBV6-6; J gene: TRBJ2-7; CDR3 protein: CASGSGSVYEQYF; CDR3 DNA: TGTGCCAGCGGTAGCGGGAGTGTCTACGAGCAGTACTTC
clone size: many; D gene: NA; V gene: TRBV6-1; J gene: TRBJ1-2; CDR3 protein: CASSGDGVDYGYTF; CDR3 DNA: TGTGCCAGCAGTGGTGATGGGGTGGACTATGGCTACACCTTC
clone size: NA; D gene: NA; V gene: TRBV28; J gene: TRBJ2-7; CDR3 protein: CASSLEVGASTSYEQSF; CDR3 DNA: TGTGCCAGCAGCCTAGAAGTAGGGGCCTCCACTTCCTACGAGCAGTCCTTC
clone size: many; D gene: NA; V gene: TRBV11-2; J gene: TRBJ1-5; CDR3 protein: CASSFGVGQPQHF; CDR3 DNA: TGTGCCAGCAGCTTCGGGGTAGGTCAGCCCCAGCATTTT
clone size: many; D gene: TRBD1; V gene: TRBV19; J gene: TRBJ2-7; CDR3 protein: CASSRIQGNQPYEQYF; CDR3 DNA: TGTGCCAGTAGTCGTATACAGGGGAACCAGCCCTACGAGCAGTACTTC
clone size: many; D gene: NA; V gene: TRBV28; J gene: TRBJ2-6; CDR3 protein: CASKTTGAEGANVLTF; CDR3 DNA: TGTGCCAGCAAAACAACCGGGGCGGAAGGGGCCAACGTCCTGACTTTC
clone size: many; D gene: TRBD2; V gene: TRBV7-2; J gene: TRBJ2-1; CDR3 protein: CASSSGLAGGIEQFF; CDR3 DNA: TGTGCCAGCAGCTCGGGACTAGCGGGAGGGATAGAGCAGTTCTTC
clone size: many; D gene: NA; V gene: TRBV28; J gene: TRBJ1-6; CDR3 protein: CASSLMDRTNSPLHF; CDR3 DNA: TGTGCCAGCAGTTTGATGGACAGAACTAATTCACCCCTCCACTTT
clone size: few; D gene: NA; V gene: TRBV6-5; J gene: TRBJ1-6; CDR3 protein: CASSYANIPGLSNSPLHF; CDR3 DNA: TGTGCCAGCAGTTATGCAAATATACCGGGACTATCAAATTCACCCCTCCACTTT
clone size: once; D gene: NA; V gene: TRBV27; J gene: TRBJ2-5; CDR3 protein: CASSSSSTGYFFQETQYF; CDR3 DNA: TGTGCCAGCAGTTCTTCCTCGACAGGCTACTTCTTCCAAGAGACCCAGTACTTC
clone size: many; D gene: TRBD2; V gene: TRBV2; J gene: TRBJ2-5; CDR3 protein: CASSEGLAVTLETQYF; CDR3 DNA: TGTGCCAGCAGTGAGGGACTAGCGGTTACTCTGGAGACCCAGTACTTC
clone size: many; D gene: TRBD1; V gene: TRBV5-5; J gene: TRBJ1-2; CDR3 protein: CASSLLFTGVNYGYTF; CDR3 DNA: TGTGCCAGCAGCTTGTTATTTACAGGGGTAAACTATGGCTACACCTTC